This is a list of T cell receptor beta chains from one sample in a study of cytomegalovirus exposure and HLA in healthy donors. TCRdb's copy holds only in-frame clones and misses some; the assay was immunoSEQ multiplex PCR. The sample includes about 150,000 clones, around 93% of them seen just once. The sequencing input was PBMCs. Receptors were obtained from a man younger than 35 in good health and CMV-seropositive. Both conserved end residues are part of each CDR3.

CDR3aa: CASKVLASSYEQYF
v_gene: TRBV2
j_gene: TRBJ2-7

CDR3aa: CSARFNHGQYF
v_gene: TRBV20-1
j_gene: TRBJ2-7

CDR3aa: CASSVGPVTGDYGYTF
v_gene: TRBV9
j_gene: TRBJ1-2

CDR3aa: CASNLGQFNSPLHF
v_gene: TRBV11-2
j_gene: TRBJ1-6

CDR3aa: CASSLGGIPDTQYF
v_gene: TRBV7-6
j_gene: TRBJ2-3

CDR3aa: CASSATGVPRETQYF
v_gene: TRBV27
j_gene: TRBJ2-5

CDR3aa: CASSPTSGRLNTGELFF
v_gene: TRBV18
j_gene: TRBJ2-2

CDR3aa: CASSGLAGNSYEQYF
v_gene: TRBV2
j_gene: TRBJ2-7

CDR3aa: CATSRQLGETQYF
v_gene: TRBV15
j_gene: TRBJ2-5

CDR3aa: CASSPDRGPLGGELFF
v_gene: TRBV5-6
j_gene: TRBJ2-2

CDR3aa: CSACTSGIRETQYF
v_gene: TRBV29-1
j_gene: TRBJ2-5

CDR3aa: CASSEWTGNYNYGYTF
v_gene: TRBV6-1
j_gene: TRBJ1-2